The rows below give T cell receptor beta chains drawn from one sample of a study of shared clonotypes between healthy human individuals. Data came from immunoSEQ multiplex PCR; TCRdb stores just in-frame clones and leaves some out. This table has about 640,000 clones, 72% appearing once. Sequencing used memory CD4+ T cells sorted from blood. The source is a woman between 25 and 40 years old in good health. Both conserved end residues are part of each CDR3. Where a row states a size, it is once, few, many or the class of an expanded clone; other rows omit it.

v_call	j_call	clone_size	cdr3_aa
TRBV1	TRBJ2-7	NA	CTSSPKPSRDRGDEQYF
TRBV15	TRBJ2-7	NA	CATSRASGLTYEQYF
TRBV4-1	TRBJ2-1	NA	CASSQGWPPQFF
TRBV11-1	TRBJ2-5	NA	CASSPQGGIQETQYF
TRBV7-6	TRBJ2-7	once	CASSLQVAYEQYF
TRBV5-1	TRBJ1-5	many	CASSFGDGDQPQHF
TRBV27	TRBJ1-2	NA	CASSPRTGGRDGYTF
TRBV18	TRBJ2-3	once	CASSPQRTDTQYF
TRBV19	TRBJ1-1	NA	CASSHEAGGTEAFF
TRBV29-1	TRBJ2-2	NA	CSVGSGQTTGELFF
TRBV4-2	TRBJ1-1	few	CASSRQGGTDTEAFF
TRBV19	TRBJ1-3	NA	CASSPPGGSGNTIYF
TRBV28	TRBJ1-5	NA	CASSSTGGRNQPQHF
TRBV7-3	TRBJ1-2	once	CASSLTADYGYTF
TRBV28	TRBJ1-2	NA	CASLNAGTGAYGYTF
TRBV20-1	TRBJ1-1	many	CSADHDTEAFF
TRBV5-1	TRBJ1-2	NA	CASTAAGGNGYTF
TRBV30	TRBJ2-3	NA	CAWSVSSVHTQYF
TRBV7-9	TRBJ2-5	NA	CASSLAANQETQYF
TRBV5-4	TRBJ2-1	NA	CASSPRRLNNEQFF
TRBV11-1	TRBJ2-7	once	CASSNPPGSDEQYF
TRBV7-9	TRBJ1-3	many	CASLGASGNTIYF
TRBV5-6	TRBJ1-1	NA	CASSRQEGTEAFF
TRBV6-1	TRBJ1-1	NA	CASRPGGVIEAFF
TRBV6-6	TRBJ2-7	NA	CASSYATLADEQYF
TRBV7-9	TRBJ1-4	NA	CASGEGQGNEKLFF
TRBV5-1	TRBJ2-1	NA	CASSFLATNYNEQFF
TRBV5-4	TRBJ2-7	NA	CASSLMGGSYEQYF
TRBV27	TRBJ2-6	NA	CASIPVSGANVLTF
TRBV6-1	TRBJ2-7	NA	CASTIQAPYEQYF
TRBV5-1	TRBJ1-1	few	CASSLGPQGAGTEAFF
TRBV7-2	TRBJ2-3	NA	CASSLSPAGVFTDTQYF
TRBV2	TRBJ2-6	few	CASRRRAVTGANVLTF
TRBV2	TRBJ2-3	NA	CASSGEGRGKADTQYF
TRBV28	TRBJ1-1	NA	CASSSHPGVKNTEAFF
TRBV19	TRBJ1-5	NA	CASSESKSSVIGNQPQHF
TRBV6-5	TRBJ2-1	NA	CASRLDRGYSNEQFF
TRBV28	TRBJ1-3	once	CASSPSGTGNTIYF
TRBV7-9	TRBJ2-2	few	CASSPGLANTGELFF
TRBV29-1	TRBJ2-2	NA	CSATGFRTGELFF
TRBV28	TRBJ1-3	NA	CASRLDSWDTIYF